The 8 T cell receptor beta chains in this list originate from one sample, sequenced in a study of CD8+CD57+ T cells in acquired aplastic anemia. Genomic DNA templated the TCR beta VDJ and CDR3 profiling. TCRdb passed the reads through MiXCR, listing each CDR3 protein once. The sample has about 180,000 distinct CDR3 sequences, around 45% seen once. The sample comprised sorted CD4+, CD8+, or CD8+CD57+ T cells (not recorded which) from PBMCs. The receptors here all came from a human donor in good health.

This clonotype was seen repeatedly, ten times or more. This chain uses TRBV20-1 with TRBJ2-1; D unresolved. Germline V gives CDR1 DFQATT, CDR2 SNEGSKA (reference sequence). There are 14 residues in the CDR3. V was shortened by 6 bases and J by 0 bases, with 12 bases between the two germline ends. This CDR3 reads CSAIGAGSYNEQFF. The CDR3 coding sequence is TGCAGTGCCATTGGAGCAGGCTCCTACAATGAGCAGTTCTTC.

J is TRBJ2-3 and V is TRBV24-1, with 12 positions matching TRBD2. CDR3 length: 16 amino acids. V dropped 5 bases and J dropped 1; count of bases not matched to a gene: 3. Germline loops: CDR1 KGHDR, CDR2 SFDVKD. The DNA of the CDR3 is TGTGCCACCAGTGGGACTAGCGGGACACGCACAGATACGCAGTATTTT. It translates to CATSGTSGTRTDTQYF.

This clonotype showed up many times. This chain joins TRBV11-2 and TRBJ2-1; 10 nucleotides match TRBD2. This CDR3 comprises 17 residues. CDR1 and CDR2 from the germline V gene are SGHAT and FQNNGV. With 3 bases clipped from V and 0 bases from J, the junction kept 5 bases outside the gene matches. The DNA for the CDR3 is TGTGCCAGCAGCTTTACACTAGCGGGACGCTCCTACAATGAGCAGTTCTTC. It specifies CASSFTLAGRSYNEQFF.

This clonotype was seen many times. The rearrangement joins TRBV10-2 to TRBJ1-2; D perhaps matches TRBD1 (5 bases). The germline gives CDR1 WSHSY, CDR2 SAAADI. V lost 8 bases, J lost 4 bases, and 20 bases lay in between. The length of the CDR3 is 15 residues. CDR3 residues: CASGARDGGVYGYTF. The CDR3, as DNA: TGCGCCAGCGGCGCGCGGGACGGCGGAGTCTATGGCTACACCTTC.

Ten or more counts support this clonotype. The gene calls are TRBV20-1 and TRBJ1-1; D is ambiguous. Germline V gives CDR1 DFQATT, CDR2 SNEGSKA (reference sequence). V lost 0 bases and J 0 bases, leaving 8 bases between the germline ends. The CDR3 loop spans 14 amino acids. The CDR3 DNA is TGCAGTGCTAGAGACCCTACATTGAACACTGAAGCTTTCTTT. It yields the protein CSARDPTLNTEAFF.

The chain couples TRBV18 to TRBJ2-7; weak D call: TRBD2 (6 bases). The CDR3 length is 15 residues. Germline CDR1 is KGHSH and CDR2 is LQKENI. Trimming pared 3 bases from V and 2 bases from J, leaving 14 bases between. The chain's CDR3 is CASSPRGGAPYEQYF. In nucleotides, the CDR3 is TGTGCCAGCTCACCTCGCGGAGGGGCCCCCTACGAGCAGTACTTC.

V gene TRBV2 combines with J gene TRBJ2-1; D perhaps matches TRBD2 (6 bases). Looked up from germline, CDR1 is SNHLY and CDR2 is FYNNEI. The CDR3 spans 16 residues. V gave up 5 bases and J gave up 7 bases, with 21 bases separating them. The CDR3 is CASSQVGGVMRNEQFF. CDR3 nucleotides: TGTGCCAGCAGTCAAGTGGGGGGAGTGATGAGAAATGAGCAGTTCTTC.

This chain joins TRBV19 and TRBJ1-5, with a weak D call TRBD1 (5 bases). The V end lost 2 bases, the J end lost 4 bases, and 9 bases lay between the germline ends. CDR3 length equals 14 residues. The germline CDR1 and CDR2 sequences are LNHDA and SQIVND (reference sequence). The CDR3 DNA reads TGTGCCAGTAGTATAATTCAGGGAAATCAGCCCCAGCATTTT. Its translation is CASSIIQGNQPQHF.